This T cell receptor beta chain is from a study of regulatory T cells in long-lasting Graves disease. TCR beta libraries were built with iRepertoire HTBI primers and Arm-PCR of CDR3 regions. TCRdb analysed the multiplex PCR reads with MiXCR anew, one entry per CDR3 protein. The sample includes 500,000 or so distinct CDR3 sequences, 12% to 15% seen only once; the top ten take roughly 18%. The V gene's germline CDR1 is SGDLS and CDR2 YYNGEE. Germline trimming cut 4 bases from V and 4 bases from J; bases unmatched to any gene: 6. The CDR3 is 14 residues long. This clonotype was counted at least ten times. Time point of the sample: newly diagnosed GD, antithyroid drugs for less than 3 months. The TCR library used RNA extracted from PBMCs. With EDTA tubes as the receptacles, 7.5 to 9.5 milliliters of peripheral blood were drawn. These same data were also listed under a study on T cells in Graves' hyperthyroidism and ophthalmopathy. From that paper: Ophthalmopathy onset followed model prediction by a median around 6.6 months.

The rearrangement links TRBV9 to TRBJ2-3; 7 positions agree with TRBD1. Specimen: peripheral blood mononuclear cells (PBMCs), collected at new diagnosis, from a patient treated with antithyroid drugs. This TCR derives from a woman between 50 and 59 years old with Graves disease. CDR3 bases: TGTGCCAGCAGCACCCGACAGGGACCAGATACGCAGTATTTT. Translation gives CASSTRQGPDTQYF.